Listed here are 17 T cell receptor beta chains from one sample, sequenced in a study of control samples from healthy donors and cancer patients. The data were produced by immunoSEQ multiplex PCR, yet TCRdb's version contains in-frame clones alone and is incomplete. In all, the sample yields fewer than 250,000 clones. Specimen: blood. Every receptor here comes from a woman in her thirties in good health.

The rearrangement links TRBV28 to TRBJ1-5; the match to TRBD1 covers 7 bases. Germline-derived CDR1 and CDR2 are MDHEN and SYDVKM. The CDR3 is made up of 17 amino acids. Unmatched junction bases numbered 20, after V lost 11 bases and J lost 4 bases. The CDR3 DNA follows: TGTGCCGGCTCCCCTCGGCATGGCCGACAGGGAAATCAGCCCCAGCATTTT. This sequence encodes CAGSPRHGRQGNQPQHF. Drawing the rest from reference TRBV28 and TRBJ1-5, the complete variable domain is DVKVTQSSRYLVKRTGEKVFLECVQDMDHENMFWYRQDPGLGLRLIYFSYDVKMKEKGDIPEGYSVSREKKERFSLILESASTNQTSMYLCAGSPRHGRQGNQPQHFGDGTRLSIL.

CDR3 region: CASSSTGVNEKLFF. The CDR3 DNA follows: TGCGCCAGCAGCTCGACAGGGGTGAATGAAAAACTGTTTTTT. The genes are TRBV5-1 and TRBJ1-4; 8 positions match TRBD1. The ends lost 3 bases at V and 5 bases at J; junction bases unmatched: 3. This CDR3 is 14 amino acids long. The germline gives CDR1 SGHRS, CDR2 YFSETQ.

V is TRBV28 and J is TRBJ1-2; D remains ambiguous. The CDR3 runs 14 residues. Trimming took 4 bases from V and 6 from J, leaving 15 bases between them. Looked up from germline, CDR1 is MDHEN and CDR2 is SYDVKM. This chain's CDR3 is CASSSPREWDGYTF. In DNA form, the CDR3 reads TGTGCCAGCAGTTCCCCCCGGGAATGGGATGGCTACACCTTC.

The chain links TRBV6-5 to TRBJ2-1, with D uncertain. Trimming left V 2 bases short and J 0 bases short, with 8 bases between. The CDR3 sequence is 15 residues long. Germline V gene sequence: CDR1 MNHEY, CDR2 SVGAGI. For the CDR3, the DNA is TGTGCCAGCAGTTACGGCCAGAGCTCCTACAATGAGCAGTTCTTC. Encoded protein: CASSYGQSSYNEQFF.

About this clone: Other DNA sequences of this sample code for an identical CDR3. The chain carries TRBV7-9 and TRBJ1-1; D unclear. Trimming took off 1 base at V and 1 base at J, with 4 bases between the two ends. CDR3 length: 13 amino acids. Germline-derived CDR1 and CDR2 are SEHNR and FQNEAQ (reference sequence). The CDR3 DNA follows: TGTGCCAGCAGCTTAGGACGGAACACTGAAGCTTTCTTT. Translation gives CASSLGRNTEAFF.

In DNA form, the CDR3 reads TGTGCCAGCAGCTTAGCGCAGTCCAGCGGGGGGGCCACAGATACGCAGTATTTT. Translation: CASSLAQSSGGATDTQYF. The chain joins TRBV7-2 to TRBJ2-3; 10 bases map to TRBD2. The CDR3 consists of 18 residues. Germline trimming cut 0 bases from V and 2 bases from J; bases unmatched to any gene: 8. CDR1 and CDR2 from the germline V gene are SGHTA and FQGNSA.

The chain links TRBV6-6 to TRBJ1-3, with TRBD1 matching over 8 bases. Per the germline V gene, CDR1 is MNHNY and CDR2 is SVGAGI (reference sequence). J was trimmed by 4 bases and V by 6 bases; bases with no gene match: 5. This CDR3 has 14 residues. This CDR3 is CASRPQGAGNTIYF. CDR3 DNA sequence: TGTGCCAGCAGACCCCAGGGGGCCGGAAACACCATATATTTT.

V gene TRBV18 combines with J gene TRBJ2-6; D ambiguous. Trimming pared 6 bases from V and 0 bases from J, leaving 15 bases between. Germline assignment: CDR1 KGHSH and CDR2 LQKENI. The CDR3 has 17 amino acids. The CDR3 nucleotides read TGTGCCAGCTCGAAAATTCCACAGAGCTCTGGGGCCAACGTCCTGACTTTC. Its translation is CASSKIPQSSGANVLTF.

V is TRBV2 and J is TRBJ2-7, with D tentatively TRBD1 (5 bases). This CDR3 region has 13 residues. Trimming removed 5 bases from V and 3 bases from J, with 11 bases in between. Per the germline V gene, CDR1 is SNHLY and CDR2 is FYNNEI. Written as DNA, the CDR3 is TGTGCCAGCAGTTCAGGGTCGATCTACGAGCAGTACTTC. Protein: CASSSGSIYEQYF.

The gene calls are TRBV11-2 and TRBJ2-7; 9 bases line up with TRBD1. Germline trimming cut 2 bases from V and 3 bases from J; bases unmatched to any gene: 5. The germline gives CDR1 SGHAT, CDR2 FQNNGV. The CDR3 extends over 15 amino acids. The CDR3 coding sequence is TGTGCCAGCAGCTTATGGGACAGGGCCCTCTACGAGCAGTACTTC. Translation: CASSLWDRALYEQYF.

V usage is TRBV7-8 and J usage is TRBJ2-3, with TRBD2 matching 14 bases. CDR1 and CDR2 (germline): SGHVS, FQNEAQ. With 3 bases clipped from V and 4 bases from J, the junction kept 9 bases outside the gene matches. This CDR3 is built from 18 residues. The CDR3 sequence: CASSFRHRTSGGPDTQYF. In DNA form, the CDR3 reads TGTGCCAGCAGCTTCAGACACCGGACTAGCGGGGGGCCAGATACGCAGTATTTT.

The genes are TRBV18 and TRBJ1-1; 10 nucleotides align to TRBD1. Germline CDR1 and CDR2: KGHSH and LQKENI. With 2 bases clipped from V and 1 base from J, the junction kept 4 bases outside the gene matches. This CDR3 is 16 amino acids long. The CDR3 DNA reads as TGTGCCAGCTCACCAAGACGACAGGGGGCGAACACTGAAGCTTTCTTT. It translates to CASSPRRQGANTEAFF.

This chain's CDR3 is CASSQEPQGNTEAFF. The CDR3 nucleotides are TGTGCCAGCAGCCAAGAACCACAGGGTAACACTGAAGCTTTCTTT. The chain combines TRBV4-2 with TRBJ1-1; D may be TRBD1 (6 bases). V dropped 0 bases and J dropped 2 bases, with 10 bases sitting between them. The CDR3 is 15 residues long. Germline values: CDR1 LGHNA, CDR2 YNFKEQ.

This chain connects TRBV3-1 (or the pseudogene TRBV3-2) to TRBJ1-2; D is possibly TRBD1 (5 bases). The length of the CDR3 is 14 residues. V gave up 5 bases and J gave up 0 bases, with 10 bases separating them. Germline CDR1 is LGHDT and CDR2 is YNNKEL (reference sequence). For the CDR3, the DNA is TGTGCCAGCAGCGTCGGGGCCTCTAACTATGGCTACACCTTC. Its protein product is CASSVGASNYGYTF.

About this clone itself: This specimen includes other DNA sequences encoding the same CDR3. The genes are TRBV15 and TRBJ2-7, with 7 positions matching TRBD1. The germline CDR1 and CDR2 sequences are LNHNV and YYDKDF (reference sequence). The ends lost 3 bases at V and 3 bases at J; junction bases unmatched: 5. This CDR3 spans 14 amino acids. The CDR3 bases are TGTGCCACCAGCAGGGAGTGGGACAGCTACGAGCAGTACTTC. Its translation is CATSREWDSYEQYF.

This rearrangement joins TRBV12-3 or TRBV12-4 to TRBJ2-3, with D perhaps TRBD1 or TRBD2 (5 bases each). This CDR3 region has 13 residues. V lost 2 bases, J lost 4 bases, and 7 bases lay in between. The CDR3 reads CASSLMGADTQYF. CDR3 nucleotide sequence: TGTGCCAGCAGTTTAATGGGGGCAGATACGCAGTATTTT.

V usage is TRBV12-3 or TRBV12-4 and J usage is TRBJ1-1; 8 nucleotides match TRBD1. This CDR3 is 13 amino acids long. V shed 6 bases and J 7 bases; nucleotides not matched to a gene: 7. The CDR3 is CASRANRGNEAFF. CDR3 nucleotides: TGTGCCAGCAGGGCAAACAGGGGGAATGAAGCTTTCTTT.